These T cell receptor beta chains were read from a single sample in a study of blood T cell repertoires in COVID-19. This table comes from immunoSEQ multiplex PCR, and its TCRdb copy is limited to in-frame clones, with some not included. The sample records 200,000 to 250,000 clones, around 80% being singletons. Sequenced sample: peripheral blood. These receptors all come from a woman aged 70 to 79 with acute or convalescent COVID-19. Both conserved end residues are part of each CDR3. The D gene is left open where the match is weak. The size entry is marked missing in some rows and otherwise reads once, few, many or a size class.

V gene	clone size	J gene	D gene	CDR3 DNA	CDR3 protein
TRBV14	-	TRBJ1-4	-	TGTGCCAGCAGCCCCTCCTTGTTCTTTAATGAAAAACTGTTTTTT	CASSPSLFFNEKLFF
TRBV5-4	few	TRBJ2-3	-	TGTGCCAGCAGCTTGAATATGGCGGGGGATACGCAGTATTTT	CASSLNMAGDTQYF
TRBV7-8	-	TRBJ2-3	-	TGTGCCAGCAGCTTAGAGGCTAGAGATACGCAGTATTTT	CASSLEARDTQYF
TRBV11-3	-	TRBJ2-3	-	TGTGCCAGCAGCTTAGGACCCACGGCGGGAGATACGCAGTATTTT	CASSLGPTAGDTQYF
TRBV3-1/TRBV3-2	-	TRBJ2-3	TRBD2	TGTGCCAGCAGACCAACTAGCGGGGGCACAGATACGCAGTATTTT	CASRPTSGGTDTQYF
TRBV18	-	TRBJ1-2	-	TGTGCCAGCTCAGCCACAAGCGGCTATGGCTACACCTTC	CASSATSGYGYTF
TRBV14	-	TRBJ2-1	TRBD2	TGTGCCAGCAGCCAGGCCCGAGGTAGCGGGGATAATGAGCAGTTCTTC	CASSQARGSGDNEQFF
TRBV16	-	TRBJ2-3	TRBD1	TGTGCCAGCAGCCAATCGGGACAGGGACGTTACACAGATACGCAGTATTTT	CASSQSGQGRYTDTQYF
TRBV6-5	once	TRBJ1-1	TRBD1	TGTGCCAGCAGTTCCCAAAGGGGGCGTGTCACTGAAGCTTTCTTT	CASSSQRGRVTEAFF
TRBV7-2	-	TRBJ1-2	TRBD1	TGTGCCAGCAGCTTATTCTCTGGGGCAGGGGGCAACTATGGCTACACCTTC	CASSLFSGAGGNYGYTF
TRBV30	once	TRBJ2-3	-	TGTGCCTGGGGAGGGGGGACTTGGGGCCCAAGGGATACGCAGTATTTT	CAWGGGTWGPRDTQYF
TRBV21-1	-	TRBJ2-5	-	TGTGCCAGCAGCAAACTAGACCGACAAGAGACCCAGTACTTC	CASSKLDRQETQYF
TRBV30	-	TRBJ1-5	-	TGTGCCTGGAGTGTACGTCTAGATCAGCCCCAGCATTTT	CAWSVRLDQPQHF
TRBV9	-	TRBJ2-7	TRBD2	TGTGCCAGCAGCGTAGAGGCGGGGGGCTCCTACGAGCAGTACTTC	CASSVEAGGSYEQYF
TRBV7-8	-	TRBJ2-1	TRBD2	TGTGCCAGCAGCCGAGTTTTCGGGACTAGCGGGGGGCTCTCAAGCTCCTACAATGAGCAGTTCTTC	CASSRVFGTSGGLSSSYNEQFF
TRBV10-2	-	TRBJ1-1	TRBD1	TGCGCCAGCACACAACGACAGGGAAACACTGAAGCTTTCTTT	CASTQRQGNTEAFF
TRBV18	-	TRBJ2-3	-	TGTGCCAGCTCACCACCGGCCAGGAATACGCAGTATTTT	CASSPPARNTQYF
TRBV7-8	-	TRBJ2-5	TRBD2	TGTGCCACAGGGACTAGCGCAGAGACCCAGTACTTC	CATGTSAETQYF
TRBV19	once	TRBJ1-5	-	TGTGCCAGTAGTATAGATAGCGGGGGGCGCCGGATTCAGCCCCAGCATTTT	CASSIDSGGRRIQPQHF
TRBV9	once	TRBJ1-3	-	TGTGCCAGCAGCCCAGTGACAGGAAACACCATATATTTT	CASSPVTGNTIYF
TRBV19	few	TRBJ1-2	-	TGTGCCAGTAGTCAAGACACCTATGGCTACACCTTC	CASSQDTYGYTF
TRBV10-1	-	TRBJ2-1	-	TGCGCCAGCAGTCCCGCTTGGGGCAGTCGGACCTCCTACAATGAGCAGTTCTTC	CASSPAWGSRTSYNEQFF
TRBV15	few	TRBJ2-7	TRBD1	TGTGCCACCAGCCAACCGGGACAGGGGATCTCGGGCGAGCAGTACTTC	CATSQPGQGISGEQYF
TRBV19	-	TRBJ1-2	TRBD1	TGTGCCAGTAGTCGGGGACAGGCAGAATATGGCTACACCTTC	CASSRGQAEYGYTF